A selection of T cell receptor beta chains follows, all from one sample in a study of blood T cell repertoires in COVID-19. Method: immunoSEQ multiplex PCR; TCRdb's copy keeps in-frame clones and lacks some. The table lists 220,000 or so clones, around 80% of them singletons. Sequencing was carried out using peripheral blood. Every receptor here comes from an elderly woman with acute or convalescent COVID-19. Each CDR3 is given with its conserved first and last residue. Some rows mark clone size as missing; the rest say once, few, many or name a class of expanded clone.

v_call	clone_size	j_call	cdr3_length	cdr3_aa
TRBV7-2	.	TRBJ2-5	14	CASSRGQLQETQYF
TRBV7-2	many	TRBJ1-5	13	CASSRGQVQPQHF
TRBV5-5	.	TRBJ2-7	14	CASSYPTGIVEQYF
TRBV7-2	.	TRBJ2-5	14	CASSFRDSQETQYF
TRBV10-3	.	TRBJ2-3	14	CAISQGRERGTQYF
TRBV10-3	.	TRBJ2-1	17	CAISESSGRAFFNEQFF
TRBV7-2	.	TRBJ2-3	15	CASSFEGLNTDTQYF
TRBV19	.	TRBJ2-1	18	CASSTLARLAEPHNEQFF
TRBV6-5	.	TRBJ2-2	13	CASSYEQPGELFF
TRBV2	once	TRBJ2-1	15	CASRGTSGTYNEQFF
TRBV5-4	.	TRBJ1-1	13	CASSLEGGSRAFF
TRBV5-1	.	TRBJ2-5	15	CASSPGQPYQETQYF
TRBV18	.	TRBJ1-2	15	CASSPPTGAGYGYTF
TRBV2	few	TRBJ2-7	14	CASSDGDNSYEQYF
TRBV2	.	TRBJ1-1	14	CASRSTGSNTEAFF
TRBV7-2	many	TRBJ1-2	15	CASSFSGQLREGYTF
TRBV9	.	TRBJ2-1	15	CASSADSFSYNEQFF
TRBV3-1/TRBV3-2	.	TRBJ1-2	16	CASSQDWDRELYGYTF
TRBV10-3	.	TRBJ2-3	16	CAISPTGQGGTDTQYF
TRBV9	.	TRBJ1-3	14	CASNEGTGGNTIYF
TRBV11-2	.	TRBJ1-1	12	CASSLSNTEAFF
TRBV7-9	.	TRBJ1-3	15	CASSLGGGSGNTIYF
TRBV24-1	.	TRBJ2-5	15	CATSDLRGGQETQYF
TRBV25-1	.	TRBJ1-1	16	CASSEYRQELNTEAFF
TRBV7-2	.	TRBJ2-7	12	CASSHSSYEQYF
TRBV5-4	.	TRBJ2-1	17	CASSLDLGGGGYNEQFF
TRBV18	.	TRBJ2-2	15	CASSQGIAEVGELFF
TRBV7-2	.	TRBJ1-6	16	CASSLVATGYNSPLHF
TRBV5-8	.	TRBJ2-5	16	CASSLEGTGGGETQYF
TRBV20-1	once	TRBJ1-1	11	CSARTPQGAFF
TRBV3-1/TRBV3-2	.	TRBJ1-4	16	CASSHATGQGDKKLFF
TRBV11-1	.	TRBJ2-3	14	CASSLLAEIDTQYF
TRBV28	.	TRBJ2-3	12	CPFGRRTDTQYF
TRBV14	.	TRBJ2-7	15	CASSQQGAIWDEQYF
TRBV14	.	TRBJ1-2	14	CASSQDREAHGYTF
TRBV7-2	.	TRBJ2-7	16	CASSLGGGGPPYEQYF
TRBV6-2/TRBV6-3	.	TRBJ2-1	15	CASSSPGVLRDEQFF
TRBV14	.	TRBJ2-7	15	CASSQERGRFYEQYF
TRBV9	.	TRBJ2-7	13	CASSKTGGDEQYF
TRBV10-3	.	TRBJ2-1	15	CAISESETSNGEQFF
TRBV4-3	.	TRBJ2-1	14	CASARTGGFNEQFF
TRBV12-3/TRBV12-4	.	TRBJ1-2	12	CASSPMRYGYTF
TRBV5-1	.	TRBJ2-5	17	CASSLAITRALQETQYF
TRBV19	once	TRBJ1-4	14	CATLPTGGSEKLFF
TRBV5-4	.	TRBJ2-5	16	CASSLGGGQVQETQYF
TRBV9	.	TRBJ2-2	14	CASSVSANTGELFF
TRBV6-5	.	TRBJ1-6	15	CASRLGQGKSSPLHF
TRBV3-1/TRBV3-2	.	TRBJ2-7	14	CASSLSGLCDEQYF
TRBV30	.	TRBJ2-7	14	CAWRPVGRAYEQYF
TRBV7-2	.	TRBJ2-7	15	CASSLTASGETEQYF
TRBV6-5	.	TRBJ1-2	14	CASSPPPQGSGYTF